This T cell receptor (beta chain) was sequenced in a study of shared clonotypes between healthy human individuals. The V and J ends lost 3 bases and 3 bases, in that order; junction bases with no gene match: 4. Germline V gene sequence: CDR1 SEHNR, CDR2 FQNEAQ (reference sequence). The CDR3 runs 15 residues. Remarks on this clone: Its antigen is not known. Additional DNA sequences in this sample encode the identical CDR3.

Study-level results: The small donor group covered limited genetic and exposure diversity. All-four-donor shared clonotypes had higher generation probabilities than non-shared clonotypes did. Larger estimated richness was generally seen in naive subsets than in memory subsets.

Assay used: immunoSEQ multiplex PCR; TCRdb lists only in-frame clones, some missing. The repertoire includes nearly 1 million clones, approximately 76% of them detected once, and roughly 1.5% sits in the top ten. The sequencing sample was made of memory CD4+ T cells sorted from blood. Subset noted: CD45RA-negative fraction. The chain carries TRBV7-9 and TRBJ2-7, with 11 bases that match TRBD2. This clonotype originated in a man younger than 35 in good health. CDR3 sequence: CASSLGGTSGYEQYF. For the CDR3, the DNA is TGTGCCAGCAGCTTGGGCGGGACTAGCGGCTACGAGCAGTACTTC.